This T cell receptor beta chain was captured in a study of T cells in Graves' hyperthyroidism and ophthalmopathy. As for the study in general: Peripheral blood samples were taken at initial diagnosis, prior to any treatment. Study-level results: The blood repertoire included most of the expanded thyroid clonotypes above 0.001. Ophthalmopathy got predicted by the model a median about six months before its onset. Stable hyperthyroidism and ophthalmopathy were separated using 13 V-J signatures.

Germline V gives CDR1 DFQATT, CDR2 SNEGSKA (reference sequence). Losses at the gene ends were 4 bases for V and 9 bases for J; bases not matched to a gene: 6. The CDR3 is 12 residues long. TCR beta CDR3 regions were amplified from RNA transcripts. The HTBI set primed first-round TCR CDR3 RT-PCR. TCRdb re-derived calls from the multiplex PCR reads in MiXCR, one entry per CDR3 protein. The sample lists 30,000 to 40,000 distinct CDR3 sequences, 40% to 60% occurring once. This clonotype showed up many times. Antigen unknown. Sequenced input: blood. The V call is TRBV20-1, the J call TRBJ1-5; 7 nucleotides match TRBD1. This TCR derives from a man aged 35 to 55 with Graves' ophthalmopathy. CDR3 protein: CSATQGQRPQHF. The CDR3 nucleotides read TGCAGTGCTACCCAGGGACAGCGGCCCCAGCATTTT.